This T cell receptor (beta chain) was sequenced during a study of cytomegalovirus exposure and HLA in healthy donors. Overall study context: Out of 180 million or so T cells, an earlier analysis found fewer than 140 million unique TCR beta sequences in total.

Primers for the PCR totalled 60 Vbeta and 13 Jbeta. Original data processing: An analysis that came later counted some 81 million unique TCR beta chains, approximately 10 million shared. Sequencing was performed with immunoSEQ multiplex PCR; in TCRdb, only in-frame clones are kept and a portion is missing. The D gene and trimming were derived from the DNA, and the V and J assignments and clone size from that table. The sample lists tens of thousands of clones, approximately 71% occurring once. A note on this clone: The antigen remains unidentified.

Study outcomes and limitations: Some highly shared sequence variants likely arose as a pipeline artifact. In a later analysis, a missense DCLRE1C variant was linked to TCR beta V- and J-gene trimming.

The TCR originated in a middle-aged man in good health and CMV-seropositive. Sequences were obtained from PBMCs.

The CDR3 DNA follows: TGTGCCAGCTCACCCAGGGGTCACGGGGAGCTGTTTTTT. Translation gives CASSPRGHGELFF. The chain employs TRBV18 and TRBJ2-2; the D gene is possibly TRBD1 (6 bases). This CDR3 region has 13 residues. The V end lost 3 bases, the J end lost 7 bases, and 9 bases lay between the germline ends. Germline CDR1 is KGHSH and CDR2 is LQKENI.